This entry describes one T cell receptor (beta chain). No antigen is known for it. No much larger clone is present one base from it, and per-base qualities are unavailable. The CDR3 regions of human TCRbeta chains were analyzed by immunosequencing. Per the source publication's procedure: Repertoire TCRs were checked for matches against a reference library of SARS-CoV-2-specific TCRs that had been generated using the MIRA antigen-specificity platform. Breadth was defined as the fraction of unique TCRs that were SARS-CoV-2-associated. Depth was defined as the fraction of total T cells that were SARS-CoV-2-associated. Using the MIRA data, each spike-specific TCR was assigned both to the spike region to which the TCR was reactive and to a CD4 or CD8 class. Log10-transformed breadth and depth values were compared by one-way ANOVA with Sidak's multiple comparisons tests. The table comes from immuneACCESS by way of TCRdb, which keeps in-frame sequences with V and J called. Part of the clones is missing from these tables; in studies checked, under half for an unresolved V gene and the rest for unknown reasons. V and J calls and clone size are as listed in that table; D and trimming were resolved from the DNA. This sample gives 130,000 to 150,000 clones in total; 92% of them show up just once. Roughly 3.1% of the sample lies in the top ten.

Taken with the paper, the label for time point translates to: baseline before first vaccination. Samples from vaccinated people were obtained from the UK trials COV001 and COV002, which included a single-blind randomized controlled phase 2/3 trial of AZD1222 (ChAdOx1 nCoV-19) in healthy adults. Trial participant PBMC samples were collected at day 0 and day 28 after the second dose for TCRbeta chain sequencing. This entry is derived from a study of T cell responses to AZD1222 COVID-19 vaccine (dated by TCRdb to 2020 to 2022). About the investigation overall: AZD1222 recipients given second doses at about 4 weeks or at about 12 weeks were pooled, since spike-specific TCR depth and breadth were not found to differ between the two schedules. A total of just over 230 trial participants underwent TCR sequencing, of whom roughly 210 received two doses of AZD1222 and roughly 25 received two doses of the MenACWY control vaccine. Trial participants were enrolled by age into subgroups of 18-55, 56-69 and 70-plus years, and about 150, 27 and 61 TCR-sequenced participants, respectively, were included in these subgroups. Broad study findings and their caveats: The 56-69-year group was small, and its depth increase did not reach significance, likely because of low power. Spike-specific TCR breadth and depth rose significantly after two AZD1222 doses compared with day 0 and with MenACWY recipients. Reportedly, almost half of the unique spike-specific TCRs recognized epitopes lying outside the regions that are mutated in the B.1.351 and B.1.1.7 variants. Participants were mostly white British, with more females than males. The authors suggested clonal diversity may have been underestimated. No day 14 peak-response samples were available, so repertoires were characterized only after the peak T cell response. Only five to seven AZD1222 recipients were SARS-CoV-2 seropositive at baseline, limiting conclusions about previously exposed vaccinees. The vaccine-associated CD4 TCRs covered the entire spike protein, and the dominant responses fell in regions 160-218 and 743-854.

From its cysteine to its phenylalanine, the CDR3 spans 14 amino acids. Only the CDR3 portion is preserved as DNA: 42 bases, with reading frame beginning at the first base. The junction shows trimming of 5 bases on V and 8 bases on J, plus 20 bases between the germline ends. Based on the germline V gene, the CDR1 and CDR2 sequences are SGHTS and YDEGEE. Recombination joined TRBV5-8 with TRBJ2-7, with a tentative D gene TRBD2 over 6 matching bases. The receptor was isolated from an adult in good health. Material: peripheral blood, obtained on day 0 of AZD1222 vaccination. The DNA sequence follows: TGTGCCAGCAGACCTCTCGCGGGGTCCTATCAGCAGTACTTC. Its coded protein is CASRPLAGSYQQYF.